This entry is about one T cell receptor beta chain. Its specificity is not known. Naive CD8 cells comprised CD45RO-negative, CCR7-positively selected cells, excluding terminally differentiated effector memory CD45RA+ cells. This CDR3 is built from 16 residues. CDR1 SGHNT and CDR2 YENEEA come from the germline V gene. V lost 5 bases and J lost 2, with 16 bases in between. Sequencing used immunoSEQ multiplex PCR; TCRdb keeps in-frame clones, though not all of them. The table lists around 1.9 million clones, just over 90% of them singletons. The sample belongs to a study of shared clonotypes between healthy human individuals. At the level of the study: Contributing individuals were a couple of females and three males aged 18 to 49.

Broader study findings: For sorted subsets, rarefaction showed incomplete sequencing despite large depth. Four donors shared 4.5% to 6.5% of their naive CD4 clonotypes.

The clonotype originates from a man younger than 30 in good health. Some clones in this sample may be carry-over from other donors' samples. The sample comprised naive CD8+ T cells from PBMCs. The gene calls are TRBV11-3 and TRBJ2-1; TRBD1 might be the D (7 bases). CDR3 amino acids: CASSPRGQFPYNEQFF. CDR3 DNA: TGTGCCAGCAGCCCGCGGGGACAGTTCCCCTACAATGAGCAGTTCTTC.